The clone carrying this T cell receptor beta chain was detected many times. Its antigen remains unknown. Sequence at one end of the junction differs from germline and may be a read error. Regions amplified from RNA transcripts were the TCR beta CDR3 regions. An initial round of RT-PCR targeting the TCR CDR3 relied on the HTBI primer set. MiXCR, applied by TCRdb to the multiplex PCR reads, yields one record per CDR3 protein. The sample holds over 700,000 distinct CDR3 sequences, about a third seen once. No ophthalmopathy progression within 18 months constituted stable Graves' hyperthyroidism. This entry is derived from a study of T cells in Graves' hyperthyroidism and ophthalmopathy. Study-level information: Any treatment followed the collection of peripheral blood at initial diagnosis. The study, taken as a whole, reports: A 13 V-J model separated ophthalmopathy from stable hyperthyroidism.

CDR3 size: 15 residues. Germline values: CDR1 SSHAT, CDR2 FNYEAQ (reference sequence). The sequence derives from a woman between 35 and 50 years old with Graves' hyperthyroidism. The sequenced material came from blood. The chain carries TRBV7-7 and TRBJ1-1; D possibly corresponds to TRBD1 (6 bases). CDR3 sequence reads: CASSPRGGGGTEAFF. The CDR3 DNA follows: TGTGCTAGCAGCCCCCGTGGGGGCGGGGGCACTGAAGCTTTCTTT.